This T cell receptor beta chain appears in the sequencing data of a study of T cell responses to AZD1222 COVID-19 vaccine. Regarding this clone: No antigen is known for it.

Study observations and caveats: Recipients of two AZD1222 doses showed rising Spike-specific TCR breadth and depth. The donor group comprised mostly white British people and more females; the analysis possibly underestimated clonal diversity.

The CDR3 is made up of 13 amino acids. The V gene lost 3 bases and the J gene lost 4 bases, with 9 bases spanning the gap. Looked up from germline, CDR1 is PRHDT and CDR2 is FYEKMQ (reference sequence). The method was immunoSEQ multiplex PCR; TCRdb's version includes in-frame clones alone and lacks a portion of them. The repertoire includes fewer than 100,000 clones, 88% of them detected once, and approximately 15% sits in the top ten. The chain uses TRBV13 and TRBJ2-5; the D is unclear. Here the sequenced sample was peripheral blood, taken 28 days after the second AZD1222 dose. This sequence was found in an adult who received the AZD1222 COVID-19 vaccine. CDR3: CASSLLGGETQYF. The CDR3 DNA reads TGTGCCAGCAGCTTGCTGGGCGGAGAGACCCAGTACTTC.